Presented here are 17 T cell receptor beta chains from one specimen sequenced in a study of coeliac disease. Using immunoSEQ multiplex PCR, the repertoire was profiled, and TCRdb retains in-frame clones only, with some absent. There are more than 4,500 clones in the sample; roughly three fifths occur only once, and approximately 10% lies in the top ten. Sequencing was done on a sample of lamina propria lymphocytes from the gut. The receptors shown here come from a woman in her 70s with celiac disease.

This clone was seen a handful of times. This chain links TRBV30 with TRBJ1-5, with unresolved D. Trimming removed 4 bases at V and 0 bases at J, with 7 bases between. The CDR3 has 13 amino acids. The germline CDR1 and CDR2 sequences are GTSNPN and SVGIG (reference sequence). DNA for the CDR3: TGTGCCTGGAATCTAGATAGCAATCAGCCCCAGCATTTT. Protein sequence: CAWNLDSNQPQHF.

The rearrangement uses TRBV5-1 and TRBJ2-5, with D hard to call. Germline CDR1 SGHRS, CDR2 YFSETQ. The CDR3 sequence is 15 residues long. Trimming took off 0 bases at V and 0 bases at J, with 9 bases between the two ends. CDR3 in amino acids: CASSLGTANQETQYF. CDR3 bases: TGCGCCAGCAGCTTGGGCACCGCGAACCAAGAGACCCAGTACTTC.

Details on this clone: This may come from a read error, since a much larger clone is one base off. V gene TRBV29-1 combines with J gene TRBJ1-1; no reliable D call. The length of the CDR3 is 14 residues. Trimming took off 5 bases at V and 3 bases at J, with 16 bases between the two ends. Germline V gene sequence: CDR1 SQVTM, CDR2 ANQGSEA. The CDR3 protein is CSVTTLTGDTEAFF. DNA of the CDR3: TGCAGCGTTACTACTCTGACTGGAGACACTGAAGCTTTCTTT.

This clone was recorded once. The chain joins TRBV7-2 to TRBJ1-4; tentative D call: TRBD1 (6 bases). Trimming took off 3 bases at V and 5 bases at J, with 10 bases between the two ends. The germline V gene has CDR1 SGHTA and CDR2 FQGNSA. The CDR3 contains 14 residues. The CDR3 DNA sequence: TGTGCCAGCAGCTTGGGGCAGGGGAATGAAAAACTGTTTTTT. As protein: CASSLGQGNEKLFF.

The chain combines TRBV6-1 with TRBJ2-7, with D possibly TRBD1 on 6 matching bases. V was trimmed by 6 bases and J by 8 bases, leaving 14 bases between them. CDR1 MNHNS and CDR2 SASEGT come from the germline V gene. CDR3 length: 12 residues. CDR3 in amino acids: CASRPDSSQQYF. CDR3 nucleotide sequence: TGTGCCAGCAGGCCGGACAGCAGCCAGCAGTACTTC.

The chain uses TRBV25-1 and TRBJ2-7, with 7 bases matching TRBD2. The V segment lost 3 bases and the J segment 1 base; nucleotides outside the gene matches: 6. Germline CDR1 is MGHDK and CDR2 is SYGVNS. The CDR3 is made up of 15 amino acids. The CDR3 DNA follows: TGTGCCAGCAGTGATTTGGGGGGGTATTCCTACGAGCAGTACTTC. Protein product: CASSDLGGYSYEQYF.

In nucleotides, the CDR3 is TGTGCCAGCAGTTTAACAGGGGGCCGCACTGAAGCTTTCTTT. Translation: CASSLTGGRTEAFF. This sequence joins TRBV6-6 and TRBJ1-1; 9 nucleotides line up with TRBD1. After removal of 4 bases from V and 4 bases from J, the junction contained 4 bases not matched to a gene. The CDR3 consists of 14 residues. In germline, CDR1 is MNHNY, CDR2 SVGAGI (reference sequence).

This clone rates as medium-sized. The CDR3 DNA sequence: TGCAGCGTTGAAGGGACAGGGGGCGCTGGGGAAAAACTGTTTTTT. Its translation is CSVEGTGGAGEKLFF. The gene calls are TRBV29-1 and TRBJ1-4, with 11 bases matching TRBD1. After removal of 1 base from V and 8 bases from J, the junction contained 6 bases not matched to a gene. This CDR3 region has 15 residues. Germline loops: CDR1 SQVTM, CDR2 ANQGSEA. Using reference TRBV29-1 and TRBJ1-4 for the parts outside the CDR3, the full variable domain is SAVISQKPSRDICQRGTSLTIQCQVDSQVTMMFWYRQQPGQSLTLIATANQGSEATYESGFVIDKFPISRPNLTFSTLTVSNMSPEDSSIYLCSVEGTGGAGEKLFFGSGTQLSVL.

This rearrangement joins TRBV2 to TRBJ2-3, with D perhaps matching TRBD2 (6 bases). The CDR3 totals 15 residues. Trimming pared 6 bases from V and 0 bases from J, leaving 13 bases between. CDR1 SNHLY and CDR2 FYNNEI come from the germline V gene. This chain's CDR3 is CASRPGGLSTDTQYF. The CDR3 DNA reads TGTGCCAGCAGACCCGGGGGACTTAGCACAGATACGCAGTATTTT.

The J gene is TRBJ2-7, the V gene TRBV7-2, with TRBD2 matching 12 bases. Germline V CDR1 and CDR2: SGHTA, FQGNSA. V was pared by 5 bases and J by 1 base, with 6 bases of the junction left unmatched. CDR3 length: 16 amino acids. CDR3 region: CASSTSGGKLSYEQYF. The DNA of the CDR3 is TGTGCCAGCAGCACTAGCGGGGGGAAGCTGTCCTACGAGCAGTACTTC.

The V gene is TRBV9, the J gene TRBJ2-2; D is perhaps TRBD1 (7 bases). The length of the CDR3 is 16 residues. The germline V and J ends were trimmed by 3 bases and 5 bases, with 17 bases remaining between them. CDR1 is SGDLS and CDR2 is YYNGEE in the germline V gene. CDR3 DNA sequence: TGTGCCAGCAGCGCAGGGGGGACTGGCCTTACCGGGGAGCTGTTTTTT. Translation gives CASSAGGTGLTGELFF. The full variable domain, with the rest looked up from reference TRBV9 and TRBJ2-2, is DSGVTQTPKHLITATGQRVTLRCSPRSGDLSVYWYQQSLDQGLQFLIQYYNGEERAKGNILERFSAQQFPDLHSELNLSSLELGDSALYFCASSAGGTGLTGELFFGEGSRLTVL.

This sequence joins TRBV9 and TRBJ1-1; perhaps TRBD1 as D (5 bases). Germline-derived CDR1 and CDR2 are SGDLS and YYNGEE. This CDR3 is 13 amino acids long. The V end lost 3 bases, the J end lost 5 bases, and 11 bases lay between the germline ends. The CDR3 coding sequence is TGTGCCAGCAGCGGGGGGGGTTTGACTGAAGCTTTCTTT. It translates to CASSGGGLTEAFF.

Judged by abundance, this clone is medium-sized. This sequence joins TRBV4-3 and TRBJ2-7, with 11 bases fitting TRBD2. CDR3 size: 17 residues. The germline gives CDR1 LGHNA, CDR2 YSLEER. With 1 base clipped from V and 4 bases from J, the junction kept 9 bases outside the gene matches. CDR3 loop: CASSQGPRLAGPYEQYF. CDR3 coding DNA: TGCGCCAGCAGCCAAGGGCCCCGACTAGCGGGACCATACGAGCAGTACTTC.

The V call is TRBV5-1, the J call TRBJ1-1; 11 bases line up with TRBD1. After removal of 3 bases from V and 8 bases from J, the junction contained 6 bases not matched to a gene. The CDR3 is made up of 14 amino acids. CDR1 and CDR2 (germline): SGHRS, YFSETQ. The CDR3 protein is CASSWTGGAGEAFF. As DNA, the CDR3 is TGCGCCAGCAGCTGGACAGGGGGCGCCGGCGAAGCTTTCTTT.

The chain couples TRBV27 to TRBJ2-2, with no clear D. Germline assignment: CDR1 MNHEY and CDR2 SMNVEV (reference sequence). Trimming removed 5 bases from V and 5 bases from J, with 12 bases in between. This CDR3 is built from 14 residues. CDR3 sequence: CASSIQTRTGELFF. CDR3 coding DNA: TGTGCCAGCAGTATCCAAACTCGGACCGGGGAGCTGTTTTTT.

This clone was counted only a few times. The rearrangement links TRBV25-1 to TRBJ2-7; TRBD1 aligns across 9 bases. The CDR3 runs 16 residues. Per germline, CDR1 MGHDK and CDR2 SYGVNS. V gave up 3 bases and J gave up 2 bases; unmatched junction bases: 8. CDR3 region: CASSDPGTGTTYEQYF. In DNA, the CDR3 is TGTGCCAGCAGTGACCCTGGGACAGGGACTACCTACGAGCAGTACTTC.

The chain is built from TRBV28 and TRBJ2-5, with TRBD1 matching over 9 bases. Matching the DNA end better, TRBJ2-7 makes the J call doubtful. The CDR3 runs 15 residues. Germline loops: CDR1 MDHEN, CDR2 SYDVKM. CDR3 sequence reads: CASSSRGQGSHEQYF. In nucleotides, the CDR3 is TGTGCCAGCAGTTCCAGAGGACAGGGGTCCCACGAGCAGTACTTC.